The text below deals with one T cell receptor beta chain. Antigen: not known. The CDR3 is 14 amino acids. The germline gives CDR1 MNHEY, CDR2 SVGAGI. TRB cDNA libraries were made by UMI-labeled 5' RACE. TCRdb re-called the 5' RACE reads and catalogs CDR3 proteins one per entry, DNA excluded. This sample's table has 69,000 or so distinct CDR3 sequences. The data originate from a study of CXCR3-negative and CXCR3-positive naive CD8 T cells. Points from the study as a whole: Both naive subsets, CXCR3-negative and CXCR3-positive, displayed similar TRBV-TRBJ usage, unlike memory cells. Naive subsets had comparable surface CD5; TCR strength was inferred from TRB CDR3 properties.

The receptor was isolated from a human donor in good health. Some clones in this sample may be carry-over from other donors' samples. V gene TRBV6-5 combines with J gene TRBJ1-2; without DNA, the TCRdb call of TRBD1 cannot be checked. The sequencing input was naive CXCR3- CD8+ T cells from blood. Documented subset: CD45RO-CCR7+CD27+CD95- naive CD8+ T cells lacking CXCR3 (TNR3-). This CDR3 reads CASSYLGGFYGYTF.